This T cell receptor (beta chain) was identified during a study of OX40 agonist ivuxolimab in advanced cancers. As for the study in general: Prior anti-PD-1, anti-PD-L1 or anti-CTLA-4 therapy was allowed; over 30% had some.

Study findings and constraints: There were, on average, more expanded clones in CD8+ T cells than in CD4+. Partial responders at 0.1-3.0 mg/kg had among the lowest clonal expansion. No antigen was identified for the clonally expanded peripheral T cells.

Clones were sequenced by immunoSEQ multiplex PCR, and TCRdb holds only the in-frame ones, with some missing. The data contain 35,000 to 50,000 clones, approximately 84% of them singletons. This clone has only one observation. What it binds is not known. The origin of this receptor is an adult with an advanced solid tumor such as melanoma, head and neck, liver or kidney cancer. The sequences come from CD4+ or CD8+ T cells sorted from blood, collected in a trial of the OX40 agonist ivuxolimab.

The CDR3 bases are TGTGCCAGCATCGGGGACAGGGGGCATGAAAAACTGTTTTTT. Translation: CASIGDRGHEKLFF. The chain combines TRBV6-1 with TRBJ1-4; TRBD1 matches 12 bases. This CDR3 has 14 amino acids. V lost 7 bases to trimming and J lost 6 bases; unmatched junction nucleotides: 3. The germline gives CDR1 MNHNS, CDR2 SASEGT.